This T cell receptor (beta chain) was sequenced during a study of T cell responses to AZD1222 COVID-19 vaccine. Clones were sequenced by immunoSEQ multiplex PCR, and TCRdb holds only the in-frame ones, with some missing. The data hold 150,000 or so clones, with 90% observed a single time. V shed 5 bases and J 2 bases; nucleotides not matched to a gene: 20. Germline loops: CDR1 MNHEY, CDR2 SMNVEV (reference sequence). The CDR3 consists of 20 residues. This sequence was found in an adult in good health. The sample in question was peripheral blood, obtained on day 0 of AZD1222 vaccination. The chain couples TRBV27 to TRBJ2-7, with 11 bases lining up with TRBD2. CDR3 bases: TGTGCCAGCAGTCTGGGGGCTAGCGGGAGGCCCCGGATGTCGCCCTACGAGCAGTACTTC. Its translation: CASSLGASGRPRMSPYEQYF.